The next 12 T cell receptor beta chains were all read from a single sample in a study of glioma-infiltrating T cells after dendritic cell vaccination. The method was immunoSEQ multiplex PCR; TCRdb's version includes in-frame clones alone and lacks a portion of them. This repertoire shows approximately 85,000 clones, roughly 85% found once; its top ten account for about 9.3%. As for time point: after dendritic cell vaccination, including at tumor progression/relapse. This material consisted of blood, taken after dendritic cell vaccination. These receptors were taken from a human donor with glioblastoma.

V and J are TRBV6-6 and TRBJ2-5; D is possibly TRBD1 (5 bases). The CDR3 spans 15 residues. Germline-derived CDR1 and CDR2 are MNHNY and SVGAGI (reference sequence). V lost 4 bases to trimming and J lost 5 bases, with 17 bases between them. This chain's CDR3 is CASSSQLQGSETQYF. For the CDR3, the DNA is TGTGCCAGCAGTTCTCAACTTCAGGGTTCGGAGACCCAGTACTTC.

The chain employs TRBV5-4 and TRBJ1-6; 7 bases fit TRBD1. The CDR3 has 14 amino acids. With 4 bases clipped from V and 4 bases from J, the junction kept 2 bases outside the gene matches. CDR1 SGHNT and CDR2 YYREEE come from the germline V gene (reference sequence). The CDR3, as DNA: TGTGCCAGCAGCGGGGACAGATATAATTCACCCCTCCACTTT. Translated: CASSGDRYNSPLHF.

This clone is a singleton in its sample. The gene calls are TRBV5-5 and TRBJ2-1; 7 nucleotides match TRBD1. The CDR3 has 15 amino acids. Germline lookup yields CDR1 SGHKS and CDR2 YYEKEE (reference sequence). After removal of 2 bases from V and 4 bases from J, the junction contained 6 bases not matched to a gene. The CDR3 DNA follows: TGTGCCAGCAGCTTTGGGAGACAGGGTTACAATGAGCAGTTCTTC. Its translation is CASSFGRQGYNEQFF.

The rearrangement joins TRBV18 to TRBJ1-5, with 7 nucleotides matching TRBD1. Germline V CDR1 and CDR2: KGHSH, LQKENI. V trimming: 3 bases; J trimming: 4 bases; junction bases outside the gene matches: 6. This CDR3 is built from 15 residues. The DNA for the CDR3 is TGTGCCAGCTCACCCGGGACAGTAATTAATCAGCCCCAGCATTTT. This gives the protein CASSPGTVINQPQHF.

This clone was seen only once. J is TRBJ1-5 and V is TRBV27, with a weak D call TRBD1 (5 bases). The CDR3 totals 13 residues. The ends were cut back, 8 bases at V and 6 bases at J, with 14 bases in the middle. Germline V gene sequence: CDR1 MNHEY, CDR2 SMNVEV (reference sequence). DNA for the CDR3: TGTGCCAGCGCTTGGGGGGAAGGTCAGCCCCAGCATTTT. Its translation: CASAWGEGQPQHF.

CDR3 DNA sequence: TGTGCCAGTAGTATTGCTAGCGGAAGCTCCTACAATGAGCAGTTCTTC. It is translated as CASSIASGSSYNEQFF. The rearrangement uses TRBV19 and TRBJ2-1; 7 positions agree with TRBD2. Germline-derived CDR1 and CDR2 are LNHDA and SQIVND (reference sequence). This CDR3 has 16 residues. V gave up 3 bases and J gave up 0 bases; unmatched junction bases: 5.

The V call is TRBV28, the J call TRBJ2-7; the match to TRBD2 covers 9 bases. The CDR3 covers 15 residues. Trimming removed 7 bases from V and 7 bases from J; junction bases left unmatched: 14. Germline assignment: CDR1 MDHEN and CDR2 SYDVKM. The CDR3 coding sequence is TGTGCCAGCACTCTTTCCGTAGCGGGAGCTGGTGAGCAGTACTTC. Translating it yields CASTLSVAGAGEQYF.

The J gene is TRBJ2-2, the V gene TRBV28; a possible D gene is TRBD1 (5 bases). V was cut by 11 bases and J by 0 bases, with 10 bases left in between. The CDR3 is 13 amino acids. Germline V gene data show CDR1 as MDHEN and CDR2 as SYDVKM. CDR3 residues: CAGQGTNTGELFF. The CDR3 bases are TGTGCCGGGCAGGGCACGAACACCGGGGAGCTGTTTTTT.

CDR3 loop: CSVDRLAWETQYF. CDR3 DNA sequence: TGCAGCGTTGATCGGCTAGCATGGGAGACCCAGTACTTC. The chain is built from TRBV29-1 and TRBJ2-5, with D perhaps matching TRBD2 (5 bases). This CDR3 region has 13 residues. V was pared by 3 bases and J by 5 bases, with 13 bases between. Germline CDR1 SQVTM, CDR2 ANQGSEA. Complete variable domain (other parts from reference TRBV29-1 and TRBJ2-5): SAVISQKPSRDICQRGTSLTIQCQVDSQVTMMFWYRQQPGQSLTLIATANQGSEATYESGFVIDKFPISRPNLTFSTLTVSNMSPEDSSIYLCSVDRLAWETQYFGPGTRLLVL.

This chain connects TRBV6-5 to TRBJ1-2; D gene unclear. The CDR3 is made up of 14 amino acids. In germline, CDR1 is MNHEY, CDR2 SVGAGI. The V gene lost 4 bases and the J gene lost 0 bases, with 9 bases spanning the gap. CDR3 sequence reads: CASSFQAANYGYTF. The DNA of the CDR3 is TGTGCCAGCAGTTTTCAGGCTGCTAACTATGGCTACACCTTC.

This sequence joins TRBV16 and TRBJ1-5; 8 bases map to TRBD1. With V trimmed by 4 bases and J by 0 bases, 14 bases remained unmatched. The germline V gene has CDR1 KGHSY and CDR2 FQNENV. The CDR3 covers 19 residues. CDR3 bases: TGTGCCAGCAGCCCCGGACAGGGCGCTACCCCTTATAGCAATCAGCCCCAGCATTTT. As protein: CASSPGQGATPYSNQPQHF.

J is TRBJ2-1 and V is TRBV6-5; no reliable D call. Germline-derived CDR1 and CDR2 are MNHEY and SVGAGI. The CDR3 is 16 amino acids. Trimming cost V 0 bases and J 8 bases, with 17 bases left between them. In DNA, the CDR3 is TGTGCCAGCAGTTACTCGATCTACAGCCCTTGGGATGAGCAGTTCTTC. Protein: CASSYSIYSPWDEQFF.